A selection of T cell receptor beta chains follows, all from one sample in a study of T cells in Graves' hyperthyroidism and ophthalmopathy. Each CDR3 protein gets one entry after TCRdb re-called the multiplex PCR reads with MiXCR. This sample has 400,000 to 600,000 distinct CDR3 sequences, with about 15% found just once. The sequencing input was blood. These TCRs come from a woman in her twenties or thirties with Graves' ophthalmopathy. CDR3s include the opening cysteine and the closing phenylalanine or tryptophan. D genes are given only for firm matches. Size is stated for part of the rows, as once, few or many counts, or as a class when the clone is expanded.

CDR3 DNA: TGCAGTGCTAGCGGGAGGGCCGGGGGTGCCAAAAACATTCAGTACTTC; CDR3 protein: CSASGRAGGAKNIQYF; J gene: TRBJ2-4; clone size: many; D gene: TRBD2; V gene: TRBV20-1
CDR3 DNA: TGTGCCAGCAGCTTACTTCGGGAGGGGTACGAGCAGTACTTC; CDR3 protein: CASSLLREGYEQYF; J gene: TRBJ2-7; clone size: many; D gene: TRBD2; V gene: TRBV5-5
CDR3 DNA: TGTGCCAGCAGTTTCGCGGGGGTGCAAGGGATAGAGACCCAGTACTTC; CDR3 protein: CASSFAGVQGIETQYF; J gene: TRBJ2-5; clone size: many; D gene: TRBD2; V gene: TRBV12-3/TRBV12-4
CDR3 DNA: TGTGCCAGCAGCTTGGGTCAAGGGACAGGGAGGATCTATGGCTACACCTTC; CDR3 protein: CASSLGQGTGRIYGYTF; J gene: TRBJ1-2; clone size: many; D gene: TRBD1; V gene: TRBV7-9
CDR3 DNA: TGTGCCAGCAGTTACCCCAATCTAGCGGGAGTTTATGAGCAGTTCTTC; CDR3 protein: CASSYPNLAGVYEQFF; J gene: TRBJ2-1; clone size: many; D gene: TRBD2; V gene: TRBV6-2/TRBV6-3
CDR3 DNA: TGTGCCAGTAGTATTACTCGGGAAAAACTGTTTTTT; CDR3 protein: CASSITREKLFF; J gene: TRBJ1-4; clone size: few; D gene: -; V gene: TRBV19
CDR3 DNA: TGCAGCGTTGGCTGGGCAGTTACCTACGAGCAGTACTTC; CDR3 protein: CSVGWAVTYEQYF; J gene: TRBJ2-7; clone size: few; D gene: -; V gene: TRBV29-1
CDR3 DNA: TGTGCCAGCAATGAAAACTACGAGCAGTACTTC; CDR3 protein: CASNENYEQYF; J gene: TRBJ2-7; clone size: -; D gene: -; V gene: TRBV6-1
CDR3 DNA: TGTGTCCGAGGGGGACAGGCAAGTTACGAGCAGTACTTC; CDR3 protein: CVRGGQASYEQYF; J gene: TRBJ2-7; clone size: many; D gene: TRBD1; V gene: TRBV2
CDR3 DNA: TGTGCCACAGGGGCCAGCGGGATTACCTACGAGCAGTACTTC; CDR3 protein: CATGASGITYEQYF; J gene: TRBJ2-7; clone size: few; D gene: -; V gene: TRBV28
CDR3 DNA: TGTGCCAGCAGCCCGGGGGGAAACAAAAAACTGTTTTTT; CDR3 protein: CASSPGGNKKLFF; J gene: TRBJ1-4; clone size: many; D gene: -; V gene: TRBV28
CDR3 DNA: TGTGCCAGCTCACCTCTCGAGATTTCGACCTATGGCTACACCTTC; CDR3 protein: CASSPLEISTYGYTF; J gene: TRBJ1-2; clone size: -; D gene: -; V gene: TRBV18
CDR3 DNA: TGCGCCAGCAGCGAGGATGTCTACGAGCAGTACTTC; CDR3 protein: CASSEDVYEQYF; J gene: TRBJ2-7; clone size: many; D gene: -; V gene: TRBV5-1
CDR3 DNA: TGCAGTGCTAGGTCGGGATGGGGGGACACTGAAGCTTTCTTT; CDR3 protein: CSARSGWGDTEAFF; J gene: TRBJ1-1; clone size: few; D gene: -; V gene: TRBV20-1
CDR3 DNA: TGTGCCAGCAGCGCCCGGGGGGGCGCAGATACGCAGTATTTT; CDR3 protein: CASSARGGADTQYF; J gene: TRBJ2-3; clone size: -; D gene: TRBD2; V gene: TRBV28
CDR3 DNA: TGTGCCAGCAGAACCGGTGGTAGCAAAAACATTCAGTACTTC; CDR3 protein: CASRTGGSKNIQYF; J gene: TRBJ2-4; clone size: -; D gene: -; V gene: TRBV28
CDR3 DNA: TGTGCCAGCGCCAGGGGTCTAGCGGGGGTCCCCTACGAGCAGTACTTC; CDR3 protein: CASARGLAGVPYEQYF; J gene: TRBJ2-7; clone size: -; D gene: TRBD2; V gene: TRBV6-1
CDR3 DNA: TGCGCCAGCAGCCAAGATGCGAGAGAGGGTACCATATATTTT; CDR3 protein: CASSQDAREGTIYF; J gene: TRBJ1-3; clone size: few; D gene: -; V gene: TRBV4-3
CDR3 DNA: TGTGCCAGCAGTTTGACCCGAGACAAGAACACTGAAGCTTTCTTT; CDR3 protein: CASSLTRDKNTEAFF; J gene: TRBJ1-1; clone size: many; D gene: -; V gene: TRBV28
CDR3 DNA: TGTGCCAGCAGCACCGGACTAGCGGGAGGGTCAGAGACCCAGTACTTC; CDR3 protein: CASSTGLAGGSETQYF; J gene: TRBJ2-5; clone size: many; D gene: TRBD2; V gene: TRBV7-2
CDR3 DNA: TGTGCCTGGAGCCCAGGGCCGGCCGGGGAGCTGTTTTTT; CDR3 protein: CAWSPGPAGELFF; J gene: TRBJ2-2; clone size: few; D gene: -; V gene: TRBV30